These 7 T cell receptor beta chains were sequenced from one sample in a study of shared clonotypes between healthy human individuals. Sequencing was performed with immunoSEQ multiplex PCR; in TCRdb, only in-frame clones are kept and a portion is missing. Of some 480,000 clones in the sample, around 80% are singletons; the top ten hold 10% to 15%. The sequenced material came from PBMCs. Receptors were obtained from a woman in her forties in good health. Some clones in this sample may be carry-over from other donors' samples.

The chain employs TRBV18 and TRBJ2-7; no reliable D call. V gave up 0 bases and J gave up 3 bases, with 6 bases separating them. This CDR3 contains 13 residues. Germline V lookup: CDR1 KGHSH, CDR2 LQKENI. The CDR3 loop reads CASSPPNSYEQYF. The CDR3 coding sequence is TGTGCCAGCTCACCACCGAACAGCTACGAGCAGTACTTC.

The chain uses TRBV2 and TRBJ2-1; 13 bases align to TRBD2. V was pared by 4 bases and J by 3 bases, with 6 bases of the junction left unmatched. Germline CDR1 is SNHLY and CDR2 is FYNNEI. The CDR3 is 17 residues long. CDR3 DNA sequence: TGTGCCAGCAGTGGGGGGACTAGCGGGGTTCTCTACAATGAGCAGTTCTTC. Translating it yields CASSGGTSGVLYNEQFF.

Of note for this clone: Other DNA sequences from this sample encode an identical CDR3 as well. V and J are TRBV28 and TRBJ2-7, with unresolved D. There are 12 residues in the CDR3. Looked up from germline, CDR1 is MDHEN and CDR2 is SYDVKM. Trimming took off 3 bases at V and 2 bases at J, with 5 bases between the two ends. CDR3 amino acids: CASSFRPYEQYF. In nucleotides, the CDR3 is TGTGCCAGCAGTTTCAGACCCTACGAGCAGTACTTC.

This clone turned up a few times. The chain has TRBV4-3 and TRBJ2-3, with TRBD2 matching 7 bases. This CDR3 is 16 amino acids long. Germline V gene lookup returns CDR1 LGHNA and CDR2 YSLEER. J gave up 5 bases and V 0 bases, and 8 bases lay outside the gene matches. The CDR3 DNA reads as TGCGCCAGCAGCCAAGAAGGGAGGGCGGACTTAGATACGCAGTATTTT. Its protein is CASSQEGRADLDTQYF.

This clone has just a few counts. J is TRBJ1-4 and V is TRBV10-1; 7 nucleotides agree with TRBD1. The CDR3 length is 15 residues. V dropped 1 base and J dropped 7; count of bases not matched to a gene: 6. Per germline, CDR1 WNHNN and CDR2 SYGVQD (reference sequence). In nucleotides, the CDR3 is TGCGCCAGCAGTGAGTTCGGACAGGAGGGTGAAAAACTGTTTTTT. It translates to CASSEFGQEGEKLFF.

In DNA, the CDR3 is TGTGCCAGCAGCTTAGGGGCGGGAGCCGGGGAGCTGTTTTTT. Translation gives CASSLGAGAGELFF. The rearrangement joins TRBV7-2 to TRBJ2-2; 7 bases align to TRBD2. V lost 1 base, J lost 6 bases, and 2 bases stayed unmatched. CDR3 size: 14 residues. Germline V lookup: CDR1 SGHTA, CDR2 FQGNSA. Filled out from reference TRBV7-2 and TRBJ2-2, the complete variable domain reads GAGVSQSPSNKVTEKGKDVELRCDPISGHTALYWYRQSLGQGLEFLIYFQGNSAPDKSGLPSDRFSAERTGGSVSTLTIQRTQQEDSAVYLCASSLGAGAGELFFGEGSRLTVL.

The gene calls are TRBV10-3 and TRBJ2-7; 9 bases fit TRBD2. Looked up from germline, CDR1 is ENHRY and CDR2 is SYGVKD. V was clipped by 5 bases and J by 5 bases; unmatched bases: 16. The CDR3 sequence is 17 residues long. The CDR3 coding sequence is TGTGCCATCAGTAGACAGGGAGGGAGCGGGAGGACAGACGAGCAGTACTTC. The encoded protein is CAISRQGGSGRTDEQYF.